Listed below are T cell receptor beta chains from one sample, sequenced in a study of T cells after yellow fever vaccination. MiXCR was run by TCRdb on the 5' RACE reads, yielding one entry per CDR3 protein. The top ten hold roughly 2% of the sample, which has about 69,000 distinct CDR3 sequences, 4.5% to 7.5% seen once. Sequencing used CD4+ T cells sorted from PBMCs, obtained less than 16 days after the first yellow fever vaccination. The origin of the receptors is a man younger than 30 who received the YFV17D yellow fever vaccine. Both conserved end residues are part of each CDR3. D genes are given only for firm matches. Clone size is not always given. Where it is, it says once, few, many or a class for expanded clones.

d_gene: NA; v_gene: TRBV27; abundance: many; j_gene: TRBJ1-1; CDR3nt: TGTGCCAGCAGTTTTAAAGAGACCACTGAAGCTTTCTTT; CDR3aa: CASSFKETTEAFF
d_gene: TRBD1; v_gene: TRBV7-2; abundance: many; j_gene: TRBJ1-5; CDR3nt: TGTGCCAGCCGACAGGGGGAAGGTCAGCCCCAGCATTTT; CDR3aa: CASRQGEGQPQHF
d_gene: NA; v_gene: TRBV7-2; abundance: many; j_gene: TRBJ1-6; CDR3nt: TGTGCCAGCAGTCTCCAGACAGATTATAATTCACCCCTCCACTTT; CDR3aa: CASSLQTDYNSPLHF
d_gene: TRBD1; v_gene: TRBV5-1; abundance: many; j_gene: TRBJ1-1; CDR3nt: TGCGCCAGCAGCTTGGGGGACAGAGGGGGGGCTTTCTTT; CDR3aa: CASSLGDRGGAFF
d_gene: NA; v_gene: TRBV12-3/TRBV12-4; abundance: many; j_gene: TRBJ2-7; CDR3nt: TGTGCCAGCAGTTTTCTACGGCAGGGAAAGGACGAGCAGTACTTC; CDR3aa: CASSFLRQGKDEQYF
d_gene: NA; v_gene: TRBV30; abundance: few; j_gene: TRBJ1-2; CDR3nt: TGTGCCTGGAGTGTACTGCATAACTATGGCTACACCTTC; CDR3aa: CAWSVLHNYGYTF
d_gene: NA; v_gene: TRBV18; abundance: many; j_gene: TRBJ1-4; CDR3nt: TGTGCCAGCTCACCCCAGGACCTTCTGGATAATGAAAAACTGTTTTTT; CDR3aa: CASSPQDLLDNEKLFF
d_gene: NA; v_gene: TRBV5-1; abundance: many; j_gene: TRBJ2-7; CDR3nt: TGCGCCAGCAGCTTCGTAGGTGCTCGGGCCTACGAGCAGTACTTC; CDR3aa: CASSFVGARAYEQYF
d_gene: NA; v_gene: TRBV10-3; abundance: many; j_gene: TRBJ2-2; CDR3nt: TGTGCCATCAGGGCAGGGTTAGAGAACACCGGGGAGCTGTTTTTT; CDR3aa: CAIRAGLENTGELFF
d_gene: NA; v_gene: TRBV18; abundance: many; j_gene: TRBJ2-6; CDR3nt: TGTGCCAGCTCACCTCAGGGGTCTGGGGCCAACGTCCTGACTTTC; CDR3aa: CASSPQGSGANVLTF
d_gene: NA; v_gene: TRBV6-1; abundance: many; j_gene: TRBJ2-2; CDR3nt: TGTGCCAGCAGTGAATTTCCCACCGGGGAGCTGTTTTTT; CDR3aa: CASSEFPTGELFF
d_gene: NA; v_gene: TRBV6-1; abundance: many; j_gene: TRBJ2-3; CDR3nt: TGTGCCAGCAGTCCAGGGCTTTACACAGATACGCAGTATTTT; CDR3aa: CASSPGLYTDTQYF
d_gene: TRBD1; v_gene: TRBV27; abundance: many; j_gene: TRBJ1-2; CDR3nt: TGTGCCAGCAGCCGGGGACAGCTCGATGGCTACACCTTC; CDR3aa: CASSRGQLDGYTF
d_gene: NA; v_gene: TRBV4-3; abundance: many; j_gene: TRBJ2-3; CDR3nt: TGCGCCAGCAGCCAAGATCGGGCGGGTTATACGCAGTATTTT; CDR3aa: CASSQDRAGYTQYF
d_gene: NA; v_gene: TRBV12-3/TRBV12-4; abundance: many; j_gene: TRBJ1-1; CDR3nt: TGTGCCAGCAGTCCCTACAAGAACACTGAAGCTTTCTTT; CDR3aa: CASSPYKNTEAFF
d_gene: TRBD1; v_gene: TRBV12-3/TRBV12-4; abundance: many; j_gene: TRBJ1-5; CDR3nt: TGTGCCAGTACCGGACAGGGGGGCGAGCCCCAGCATTTT; CDR3aa: CASTGQGGEPQHF
d_gene: NA; v_gene: TRBV3-1; abundance: few; j_gene: TRBJ1-6; CDR3nt: TGTGCCAGCAGCCGTGGATCGGCAGGATCCTATAATTCACCCCTCCACTTT; CDR3aa: CASSRGSAGSYNSPLHF
d_gene: TRBD1; v_gene: TRBV5-5; abundance: many; j_gene: TRBJ1-1; CDR3nt: TGTGCCAGCAGCAAGGGACAGGGGAACACTGAAGCTTTCTTT; CDR3aa: CASSKGQGNTEAFF
d_gene: NA; v_gene: TRBV10-3; abundance: many; j_gene: TRBJ2-2; CDR3nt: TGTGCCATCAGGGGGGCCGGGGAGCTGTTTTTT; CDR3aa: CAIRGAGELFF
d_gene: TRBD1; v_gene: TRBV5-1; abundance: many; j_gene: TRBJ1-6; CDR3nt: TGCGCCAGCAGCTTGCGAACAGGGGGTGATTCACCCCTCCACTTT; CDR3aa: CASSLRTGGDSPLHF
d_gene: NA; v_gene: TRBV18; abundance: many; j_gene: TRBJ2-5; CDR3nt: TGTGCCAGCTCACTAGTTGTAATGGAGACCCAGTACTTC; CDR3aa: CASSLVVMETQYF
d_gene: TRBD1; v_gene: TRBV6-2/TRBV6-3; abundance: many; j_gene: TRBJ2-3; CDR3nt: TGTGCCAGCAGTTTCATTGGACAGGTGGGCGATACGCAGTATTTT; CDR3aa: CASSFIGQVGDTQYF
d_gene: TRBD1; v_gene: TRBV5-5; abundance: many; j_gene: TRBJ1-6; CDR3nt: TGTGCCAGCAGCACATCCGGGACAGCTAATTCACCCCTCCACTTT; CDR3aa: CASSTSGTANSPLHF
d_gene: NA; v_gene: TRBV21-1; abundance: NA; j_gene: TRBJ1-5; CDR3nt: TGTGCCAGAGGGAAGGGGGACGTCAATCAGCCCCAGCATTTT; CDR3aa: CARGKGDVNQPQHF
d_gene: NA; v_gene: TRBV7-9; abundance: many; j_gene: TRBJ2-7; CDR3nt: TGTGCCAGCAGCTTAGTGGGCAAGTCATCCTACGAGCAGTACTTC; CDR3aa: CASSLVGKSSYEQYF
d_gene: NA; v_gene: TRBV7-9; abundance: NA; j_gene: TRBJ1-2; CDR3nt: TGTGCCGGCAGCCCAGCGGACCAGGGACGTGGTGGCTACACCTTC; CDR3aa: CAGSPADQGRGGYTF
d_gene: NA; v_gene: TRBV7-6; abundance: many; j_gene: TRBJ1-6; CDR3nt: TGTGCCAGCAGCTTAGCAGAGAATTCACCCCTCCACTTT; CDR3aa: CASSLAENSPLHF
d_gene: NA; v_gene: TRBV6-1; abundance: many; j_gene: TRBJ1-1; CDR3nt: TGTGCCAGCAGTGAAAGGAACAGGGAGAACACTGAAGCTTTCTTT; CDR3aa: CASSERNRENTEAFF
d_gene: NA; v_gene: TRBV5-5; abundance: many; j_gene: TRBJ2-3; CDR3nt: TGTGCCAGCAGCCGCACCGGGAACACAGATACGCAGTATTTT; CDR3aa: CASSRTGNTDTQYF
d_gene: NA; v_gene: TRBV5-5; abundance: many; j_gene: TRBJ2-1; CDR3nt: TGTGCCAGCAGCTTGGAGGGGACCCACTCCTACAATGAGCAGTTCTTC; CDR3aa: CASSLEGTHSYNEQFF